Below, 10 T cell receptor beta chains from the same sample are listed, as sequenced in a study of blood T cell repertoires in COVID-19. This table comes from immunoSEQ multiplex PCR, and its TCRdb copy is limited to in-frame clones, with some not included. The profile shows about 260,000 clones, 75% to 90% of them singletons. The sample comprised peripheral blood. These receptors originate from a man between 25 and 39 years old with active or convalescent COVID-19.

This rearrangement joins TRBV10-1 to TRBJ2-3; 14 bases agree with TRBD2. Germline V gives CDR1 WNHNN, CDR2 SYGVQD (reference sequence). V trimming: 1 base; J trimming: 4 bases; junction bases outside the gene matches: 4. CDR3 length: 17 residues. The CDR3 region is CASSEFRTSGGSDTQYF. The CDR3 nucleotides read TGCGCCAGCAGTGAGTTCAGGACTAGCGGGGGGTCAGATACGCAGTATTTT.

The sample holds one count of this clone. The chain couples TRBV6-5 to TRBJ1-3; D gene ambiguous. Per the germline V gene, CDR1 is MNHEY and CDR2 is SVGAGI. This CDR3 is built from 15 residues. V shed 2 bases and J shed 0 bases, with 8 bases lying between them. The CDR3 DNA is TGTGCCAGCAGTTACACCACAAGCTCTGGAAACACCATATATTTT. Its protein product is CASSYTTSSGNTIYF.

The chain is built from TRBV4-3 and TRBJ1-1, with no clear D. The CDR3 sequence is 15 residues long. Germline loops: CDR1 LGHNA, CDR2 YSLEER. V dropped 0 bases and J dropped 4 bases, with 12 bases sitting between them. The CDR3 sequence is CASSQERGMITEAFF. The CDR3 bases are TGCGCCAGCAGCCAAGAGCGGGGAATGATCACTGAAGCTTTCTTT.

This clone was observed once. The V call is TRBV5-1, the J call TRBJ2-3, with TRBD1 identical over 8 bases. Germline CDR1 is SGHRS and CDR2 is YFSETQ. V gave up 4 bases and J gave up 4 bases; unmatched junction bases: 5. This CDR3 is 14 amino acids long. CDR3 sequence: CASSVPQGADTQYF. CDR3 bases: TGCGCCAGCAGCGTCCCACAGGGGGCAGATACGCAGTATTTT.

The table lists this clone with a few counts. In the same sample, other DNA sequences code for this CDR3. The rearrangement uses TRBV6-5 and TRBJ1-1, with TRBD1 as a possible D gene (5 bases). CDR1 and CDR2 from the germline V gene are MNHEY and SVGAGI. Trimming left V 6 bases short and J 5 bases short, with 10 bases between. The CDR3 has 12 amino acids. The chain's CDR3 is CASSPGGTEAFF. DNA for the CDR3: TGTGCCAGCAGCCCCGGGGGGACTGAAGCTTTCTTT.

The rearrangement links TRBV19 to TRBJ1-6; a weak D match, TRBD1 (5 bases). CDR1 is LNHDA, CDR2 SQIVND, per germline (reference sequence). V was pared by 4 bases and J by 10 bases, with 11 bases between. The length of the CDR3 is 13 residues. The CDR3 DNA reads as TGTGCCAGTAGTACGGGGGGTGGGTCACCCCTCCACTTT. This translates into CASSTGGGSPLHF.

In DNA form, the CDR3 reads TGTGCCAGCAATGATCGGGATTCCTACGAGCAGTACTTC. Its translation is CASNDRDSYEQYF. The genes are TRBV27 and TRBJ2-7; D is perhaps TRBD2 (5 bases). CDR1 and CDR2 from the germline V gene are MNHEY and SMNVEV (reference sequence). V was trimmed by 7 bases and J by 1 base, leaving 11 bases between them. The length of the CDR3 is 13 residues.

This clone has a single count. V gene TRBV25-1 combines with J gene TRBJ1-3; weak D call: TRBD1 (5 bases). CDR3 size: 13 residues. V lost 7 bases and J 4 bases, leaving 11 bases between the germline ends. The V gene's germline CDR1 is MGHDK and CDR2 SYGVNS. In nucleotides, the CDR3 is TGTGCCAGCACCGAGCCAGGGGGAAACACCATATATTTT. Protein product: CASTEPGGNTIYF.

Written as DNA, the CDR3 is TGCGCCAGCAGCCAAGATTCCGGGGGGTACAATGAGCAGTTCTTC. This codes for CASSQDSGGYNEQFF. V is TRBV4-3 and J is TRBJ2-1; the match to TRBD2 covers 7 bases. Germline values: CDR1 LGHNA, CDR2 YSLEER. Unmatched junction bases numbered 3, after V lost 0 bases and J lost 4 bases. This CDR3 comprises 15 residues.

The CDR3: CASSPGGGGNQPQHF. CDR3 DNA sequence: TGTGCCAGCAGCCCAGGGGGCGGGGGCAATCAGCCCCAGCATTTT. The V call is TRBV6-2 or TRBV6-3, the J call TRBJ1-5; 8 bases match TRBD1. The V gene end was trimmed by 6 bases and the J gene end by 2 bases; junction bases not matched to a gene: 6. There are 15 residues in the CDR3. Germline V gene sequence: CDR1 MNHEY, CDR2 SVGEGT.